The 16 T cell receptor beta chains listed next were all sequenced from one sample in a study of blood T cell repertoires in COVID-19. Libraries were prepared by immunoSEQ multiplex PCR; TCRdb keeps only in-frame clonotypes and omits some of them. The table has more than 14,000 clones, approximately 86% seen once; the top ten hold 17%. Sample: peripheral blood. These TCRs come from a human donor in a cohort sampled during active COVID-19.

This clone has a single count. This chain joins TRBV11-2 and TRBJ1-1; 7 nucleotides align to TRBD1. Germline lookup yields CDR1 SGHAT and CDR2 FQNNGV. The CDR3 extends over 14 amino acids. J gave up 1 base and V 5 bases, and 4 bases lay outside the gene matches. CDR3 coding DNA: TGTGCCAGCAGCCGGGACAGAGCGAACACTGAAGCTTTCTTT. It codes for CASSRDRANTEAFF.

The rearrangement joins TRBV2 to TRBJ2-3; D is possibly TRBD2 (6 bases). The V end was cut by 8 bases, the J end by 5 bases, with 20 bases between. Per germline, CDR1 SNHLY and CDR2 FYNNEI. This CDR3 comprises 15 residues. In DNA, the CDR3 is TGTGCCAGCGGGGTGGAGGGCCAAGGTGGAGATACGCAGTATTTT. Translating it yields CASGVEGQGGDTQYF.

V usage is TRBV7-9 and J usage is TRBJ2-7, with 8 bases identical to TRBD1. This CDR3 spans 15 amino acids. Germline values: CDR1 SEHNR, CDR2 FQNEAQ (reference sequence). The ends lost 4 bases at V and 2 bases at J; junction bases unmatched: 7. CDR3 sequence: CASSSGQGSPYEQYF. CDR3 DNA sequence: TGTGCCAGCAGCTCCGGACAGGGTTCCCCCTACGAGCAGTACTTC.

The rearrangement uses TRBV5-1 and TRBJ2-1, with 9 nucleotides matching TRBD2. Germline values: CDR1 SGHRS, CDR2 YFSETQ. J lost 0 bases, V lost 5 bases, and 6 bases had no gene match. CDR3 length equals 16 residues. The CDR3 sequence: CASSLSGGSSYNEQFF. CDR3 nucleotides: TGCGCCAGCAGTCTTAGCGGGGGAAGCTCCTACAATGAGCAGTTCTTC.

The rearrangement joins TRBV11-2 to TRBJ2-1, with D possibly matching TRBD2 (6 bases). Trimming took off 2 bases at V and 7 bases at J, with 18 bases between the two ends. Germline CDR1 and CDR2: SGHAT and FQNNGV. CDR3 length: 16 residues. The CDR3 nucleotides read TGTGCCAGCAGCTTATCGCGGGGTAAGGGTCGGAATGAGCAGTTCTTC. This sequence encodes CASSLSRGKGRNEQFF. Drawing the rest from reference TRBV11-2 and TRBJ2-1, the complete variable domain is EAGVAQSPRYKIIEKRQSVAFWCNPISGHATLYWYQQILGQGPKLLIQFQNNGVVDDSQLPKDRFSAERLKGVDSTLKIQPAKLEDSAVYLCASSLSRGKGRNEQFFGPGTRLTVL.

This sequence joins TRBV7-2 and TRBJ2-1; 7 nucleotides line up with TRBD1. Per the germline V gene, CDR1 is SGHTA and CDR2 is FQGNSA. CDR3 length: 15 amino acids. The trim removed 5 bases at V and 4 bases at J, leaving 8 bases unmatched. The CDR3 DNA follows: TGTGCCAGCAGCCAAGATCGGACAGGATACAATGAGCAGTTCTTC. Encoded protein: CASSQDRTGYNEQFF. The complete variable domain, with remaining parts taken from reference TRBV7-2 and TRBJ2-1, reads GAGVSQSPSNKVTEKGKDVELRCDPISGHTALYWYRQSLGQGLEFLIYFQGNSAPDKSGLPSDRFSAERTGGSVSTLTIQRTQQEDSAVYLCASSQDRTGYNEQFFGPGTRLTVL.

The CDR3 region is CASSLIVTYGYTF. CDR3 bases: TGTGCCAGCAGCTTAATAGTAACCTATGGCTACACCTTC. This chain links TRBV7-2 with TRBJ1-2; no reliable D call. Germline-derived CDR1 and CDR2 are SGHTA and FQGNSA. This CDR3 has 13 amino acids. Trimming stripped 2 bases from V and 4 bases from J, with 8 bases between.

CDR3 protein: CASSPQPRSTGTGYTF. As DNA, the CDR3 is TGTGCCAGCAGCCCCCAGCCCCGCTCGACAGGGACCGGCTACACCTTC. V usage is TRBV14 and J usage is TRBJ1-2, with TRBD1 identical over 7 bases. Trimming took 4 bases from V and 8 from J; bases not matched to a gene: 16. CDR1 and CDR2 from the germline V gene are SGHDN and FVKESK. The CDR3 runs 16 residues.

The CDR3 loop is CASSYSGGHNEQFF. The CDR3 bases are TGTGCCAGCAGTTACAGCGGGGGACACAATGAGCAGTTCTTC. The chain carries TRBV6-5 and TRBJ2-1; TRBD2 aligns across 8 bases. J gave up 5 bases and V 2 bases, and 2 bases lay outside the gene matches. CDR1 MNHEY and CDR2 SVGAGI come from the germline V gene. The CDR3 is 14 residues long.

The chain joins TRBV24-1 to TRBJ2-2, with 8 bases identical to TRBD2. With 4 bases clipped from V and 3 bases from J, the junction kept 6 bases outside the gene matches. The CDR3 totals 16 residues. The germline CDR1 and CDR2 sequences are KGHDR and SFDVKD. The CDR3 region is CATSDPGLDDTGELFF. The CDR3 region has the DNA TGTGCCACCAGTGACCCGGGACTAGATGACACCGGGGAGCTGTTTTTT.

CDR3 in DNA: TGTGCCAGCAGCGTCGGAGCGGGACAAAACTATGGCTACACCTTC. Its protein product is CASSVGAGQNYGYTF. The genes are TRBV7-9 and TRBJ1-2; perhaps TRBD1 as D (6 bases). V lost 5 bases, J lost 2 bases, and 15 bases lay in between. This CDR3 contains 15 residues. Germline CDR1 reads SEHNR; CDR2 reads FQNEAQ (reference sequence).

The chain combines TRBV6-5 with TRBJ1-4; 9 nucleotides agree with TRBD1. The V segment lost 5 bases and the J segment 5 bases; nucleotides outside the gene matches: 3. CDR3 length: 14 amino acids. Germline V gene lookup returns CDR1 MNHEY and CDR2 SVGAGI. The CDR3 sequence: CASSRDRGNEKLFF. The CDR3 DNA reads as TGTGCCAGCAGTAGAGACAGGGGGAATGAAAAACTGTTTTTT.

The CDR3 bases are TGTGCCTGGAGTGTGGGTACAGGGTTAGTGGCTTTCTTT. This gives the protein CAWSVGTGLVAFF. The chain joins TRBV30 to TRBJ1-1; possibly TRBD1 for D (6 bases). Germline CDR1 and CDR2: GTSNPN and SVGIG (reference sequence). This CDR3 contains 13 residues. The V gene lost 0 bases and the J gene lost 11 bases, with 16 bases spanning the gap.

V and J are TRBV6-5 and TRBJ2-3, with no clear D. V lost 5 bases to trimming and J lost 6 bases, with 9 bases between them. The germline CDR1 and CDR2 sequences are MNHEY and SVGAGI. This CDR3 has 12 residues. The CDR3 nucleotides read TGTGCCAGCAGTCCTTTGCGGGATACGCAGTATTTT. Translation: CASSPLRDTQYF.

The rearrangement uses TRBV2 and TRBJ1-5; maybe TRBD1 (5 bases). This CDR3 contains 13 residues. Trimming took 1 base from V and 6 from J, leaving 7 bases between them. The germline V gene encodes CDR1 SNHLY and CDR2 FYNNEI. DNA of the CDR3: TGTGCCAGCAGTGAAGAGGGGATTCAGCCCCAGCATTTT. Its protein product is CASSEEGIQPQHF.

The J gene is TRBJ2-7, the V gene TRBV9; no reliable D call. The V and J ends lost 0 bases and 0 bases respectively, with 7 bases between them. CDR1 is SGDLS, CDR2 YYNGEE, per germline. The CDR3 totals 14 residues. The DNA of the CDR3 is TGTGCCAGCAGCGTAGGTCCATTCTCCTACGAGCAGTACTTC. Translated, it gives CASSVGPFSYEQYF.